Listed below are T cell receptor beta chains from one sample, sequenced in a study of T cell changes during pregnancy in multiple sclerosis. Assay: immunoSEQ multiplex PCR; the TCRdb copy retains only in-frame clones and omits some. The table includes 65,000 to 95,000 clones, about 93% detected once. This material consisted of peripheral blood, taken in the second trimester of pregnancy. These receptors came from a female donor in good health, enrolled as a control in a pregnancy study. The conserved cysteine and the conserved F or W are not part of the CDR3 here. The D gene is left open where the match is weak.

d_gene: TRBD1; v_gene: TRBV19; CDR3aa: ASSIWPGQGGTEAF
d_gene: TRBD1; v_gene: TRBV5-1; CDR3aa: ASSTGQVAGYT
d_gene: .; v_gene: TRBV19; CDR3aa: ASSIGTQNTGELF
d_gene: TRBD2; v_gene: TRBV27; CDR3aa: ASAPGWEGETQY
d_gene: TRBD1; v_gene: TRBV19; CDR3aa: ASQMLGQGHSRPQH
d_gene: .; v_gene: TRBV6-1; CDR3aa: ASSENRESGYT
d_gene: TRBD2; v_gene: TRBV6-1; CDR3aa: ASSGTIASTDTQY
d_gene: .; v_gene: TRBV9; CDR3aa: ASSVFPTEGAEQF
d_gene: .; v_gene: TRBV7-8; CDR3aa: ASSRGGQAYEQY
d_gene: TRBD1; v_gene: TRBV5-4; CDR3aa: ASSRTGAYEQY
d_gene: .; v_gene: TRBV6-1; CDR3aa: ASKEGSWHQPQH
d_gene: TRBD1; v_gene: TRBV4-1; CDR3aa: ASSQMERQGADTQY
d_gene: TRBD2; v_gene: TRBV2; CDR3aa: ASILAGDEQF
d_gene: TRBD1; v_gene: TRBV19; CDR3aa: ASSTSTGGEEKLF
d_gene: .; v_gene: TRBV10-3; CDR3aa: AISVRDSNPYEQY
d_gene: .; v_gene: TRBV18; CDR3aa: ASSPPFQGSTEAF
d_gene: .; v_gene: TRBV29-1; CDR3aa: SVYSWNTEAF
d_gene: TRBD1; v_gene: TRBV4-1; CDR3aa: ASSHYRGKNQPQH
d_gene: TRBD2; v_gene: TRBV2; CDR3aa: ASSWTSGYTGELF
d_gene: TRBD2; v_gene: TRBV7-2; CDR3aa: ASRQSPGLAGGPRNEQF
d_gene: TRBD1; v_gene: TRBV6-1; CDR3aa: ASRGQGQQPQH
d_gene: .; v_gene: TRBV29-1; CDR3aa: SVVGTDRGTDTQY
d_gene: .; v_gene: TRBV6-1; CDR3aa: ASSESGVHNEQF